This TCR beta chain was identified during a study of cytotoxic CD8 clonotypes in ibrutinib-treated CLL. About the research overall: The patients comprised roughly 12 relapsed/refractory and about 15 treatment-naive cases, about 18 IGHV unmutated. Outcomes included approximately 24 partial and 2 complete responses; after median roughly six years, roughly 14 stayed remitted and about twelve progressed.

Per the germline V gene, CDR1 is LNHNV and CDR2 is YYDKDF (reference sequence). The CDR3 totals 10 residues. Trimming at V came to 4 bases and at J to 15 bases, leaving 0 bases not matched to a gene. The protocol was immunoSEQ multiplex PCR, while the TCRdb copy is restricted to in-frame clones and leaves out a portion. The sample contains roughly 56,000 clones, about 65% of which appear only once. Study-wide findings and caveats: Public clonotypes were uncommon and contracted or stayed stable on treatment. Elevated clonality accompanied ibrutinib response, with a return toward baseline values at progression.

In its sample, this clone was seen a few times. The antigen is undetermined. V usage is TRBV15 and J usage is TRBJ2-1, with TRBD2 matching over 10 bases. The receptor comes from a human donor with chronic lymphocytic leukemia. Here the sequenced sample was PBMCs, taken after 12 months of ibrutinib treatment. CDR3 sequence (DNA): TGTGCCACCAGCATAGCGGGAGGGTTCTTC. Translating it yields CATSIAGGFF.